This T cell receptor beta chain is drawn from a study of OX40 agonist ivuxolimab in advanced cancers. The study's findings and limits: Within 6 weeks, CD4+ and CD8+ blood T cells expanded clonally at 0.1 to 3.0 mg/kg.

The repertoire was sequenced with immunoSEQ multiplex PCR; TCRdb's copy has only in-frame clones and lacks some. The sample has around 25,000 clones; about 85% are singletons. Germline CDR1 and CDR2: LGHNA and YSLEER. The V end was cut by 3 bases, the J end by 4 bases, with 9 bases between. This CDR3 has 13 amino acids. About this clone: Its antigen is unidentified.

The clonotype was recovered from an adult with an advanced solid tumor such as melanoma, head and neck, liver or kidney cancer. The chain uses TRBV4-3 and TRBJ1-2; unclear D gene. The sequencing used CD4+ or CD8+ T cells sorted from blood, collected in a trial of the OX40 agonist ivuxolimab. CDR3 amino acids: CASSHQVSYGYTF. The DNA for the CDR3 is TGCGCCAGCAGCCACCAGGTCAGCTATGGCTACACCTTC.